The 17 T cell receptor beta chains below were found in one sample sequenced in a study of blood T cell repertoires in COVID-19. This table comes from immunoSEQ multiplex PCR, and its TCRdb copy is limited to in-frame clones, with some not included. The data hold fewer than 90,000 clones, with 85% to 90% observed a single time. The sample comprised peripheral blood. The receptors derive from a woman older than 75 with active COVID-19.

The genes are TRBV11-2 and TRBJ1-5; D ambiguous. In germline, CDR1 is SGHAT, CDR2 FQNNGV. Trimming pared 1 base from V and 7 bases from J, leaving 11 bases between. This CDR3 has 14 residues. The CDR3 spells CASSLGIQAQPQHF. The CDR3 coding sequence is TGTGCCAGCAGCTTAGGAATACAAGCGCAGCCCCAGCATTTT.

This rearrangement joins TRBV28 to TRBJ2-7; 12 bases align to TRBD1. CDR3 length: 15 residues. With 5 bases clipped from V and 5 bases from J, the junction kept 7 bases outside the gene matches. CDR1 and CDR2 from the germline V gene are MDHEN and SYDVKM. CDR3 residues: CASSTSGTGGHEQYF. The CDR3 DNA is TGTGCCAGCAGTACGTCCGGGACAGGGGGCCACGAGCAGTACTTC.

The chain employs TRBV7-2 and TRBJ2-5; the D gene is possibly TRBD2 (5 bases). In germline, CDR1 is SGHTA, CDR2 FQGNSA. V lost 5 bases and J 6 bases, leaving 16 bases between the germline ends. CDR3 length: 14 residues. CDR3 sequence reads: CASSPERGRQTQYF. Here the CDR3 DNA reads TGTGCCAGCAGCCCCGAACGGGGTAGACAGACCCAGTACTTC.

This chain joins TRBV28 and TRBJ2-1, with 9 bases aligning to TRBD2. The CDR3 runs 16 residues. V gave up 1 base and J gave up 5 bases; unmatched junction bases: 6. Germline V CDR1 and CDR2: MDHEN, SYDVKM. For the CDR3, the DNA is TGTGCCAGCAGTTTATCGGCTAGCGGGATTCACAATGAGCAGTTCTTC. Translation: CASSLSASGIHNEQFF.

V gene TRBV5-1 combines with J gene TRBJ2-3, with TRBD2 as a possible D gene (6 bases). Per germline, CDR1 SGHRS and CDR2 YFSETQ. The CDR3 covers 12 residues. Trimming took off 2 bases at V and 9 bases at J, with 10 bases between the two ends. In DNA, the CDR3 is TGCGCCAGCAGCTTATTGGAGGGGACGCAGTATTTT. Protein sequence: CASSLLEGTQYF.

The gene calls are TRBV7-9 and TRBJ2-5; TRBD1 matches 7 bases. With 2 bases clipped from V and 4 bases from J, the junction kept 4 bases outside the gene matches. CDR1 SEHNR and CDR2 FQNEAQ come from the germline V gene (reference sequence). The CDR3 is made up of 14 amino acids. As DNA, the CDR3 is TGTGCCAGCAGCTTAACAGGGGCGGGAGAGACCCAGTACTTC. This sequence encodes CASSLTGAGETQYF. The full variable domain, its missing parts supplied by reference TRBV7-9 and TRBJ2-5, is DTGVSQNPRHKITKRGQNVTFRCDPISEHNRLYWYRQTLGQGPEFLTYFQNEAQLEKSRLLSDRFSAERPKGSFSTLEIQRTEQGDSAMYLCASSLTGAGETQYFGPGTRLLVL.

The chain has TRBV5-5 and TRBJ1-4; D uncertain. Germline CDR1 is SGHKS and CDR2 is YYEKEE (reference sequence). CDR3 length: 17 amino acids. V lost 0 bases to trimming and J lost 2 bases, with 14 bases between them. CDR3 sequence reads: CASSLVSGRTTNEKLFF. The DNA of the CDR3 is TGTGCCAGCAGCTTGGTTTCGGGGAGAACGACTAATGAAAAACTGTTTTTT.

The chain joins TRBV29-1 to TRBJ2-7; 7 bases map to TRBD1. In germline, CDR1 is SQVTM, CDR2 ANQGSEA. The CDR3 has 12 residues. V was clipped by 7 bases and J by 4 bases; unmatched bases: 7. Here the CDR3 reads CSAKGQAYEQYF. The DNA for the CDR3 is TGCAGCGCCAAAGGACAGGCTTACGAGCAGTACTTC.

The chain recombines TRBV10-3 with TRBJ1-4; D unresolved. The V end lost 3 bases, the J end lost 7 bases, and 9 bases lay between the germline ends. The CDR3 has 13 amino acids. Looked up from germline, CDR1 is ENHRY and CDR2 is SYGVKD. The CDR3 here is CAISESQIEKLFF. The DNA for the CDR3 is TGTGCCATCAGTGAATCCCAAATTGAAAAACTGTTTTTT.

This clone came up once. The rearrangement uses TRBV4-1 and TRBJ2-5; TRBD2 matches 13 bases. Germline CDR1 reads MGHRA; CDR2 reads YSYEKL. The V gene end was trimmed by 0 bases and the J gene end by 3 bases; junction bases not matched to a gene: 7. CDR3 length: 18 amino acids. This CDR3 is CASSQDWRTSGSEETQYF. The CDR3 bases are TGCGCCAGCAGCCAAGATTGGCGGACTAGCGGGAGTGAAGAGACCCAGTACTTC.

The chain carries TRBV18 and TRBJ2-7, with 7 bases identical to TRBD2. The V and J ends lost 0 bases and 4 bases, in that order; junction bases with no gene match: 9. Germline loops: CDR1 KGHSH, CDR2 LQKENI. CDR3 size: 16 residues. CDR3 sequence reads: CASSPPGGQGTYEQYF. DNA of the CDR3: TGTGCCAGCTCACCACCGGGAGGGCAGGGAACGTACGAGCAGTACTTC.

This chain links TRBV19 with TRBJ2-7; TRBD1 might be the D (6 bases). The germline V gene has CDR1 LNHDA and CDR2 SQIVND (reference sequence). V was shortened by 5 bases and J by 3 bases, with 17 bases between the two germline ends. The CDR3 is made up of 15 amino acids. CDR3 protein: CASSPPSGQSYEQYF. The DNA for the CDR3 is TGTGCCAGTAGTCCACCCTCAGGACAGAGCTACGAGCAGTACTTC.

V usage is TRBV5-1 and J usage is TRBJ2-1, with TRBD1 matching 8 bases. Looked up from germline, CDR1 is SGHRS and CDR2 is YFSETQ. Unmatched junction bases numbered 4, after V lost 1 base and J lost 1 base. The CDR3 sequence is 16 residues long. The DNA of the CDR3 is TGCGCCAGCAGCTTGTCAACAGGGGGGTCCTACAATGAGCAGTTCTTC. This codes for CASSLSTGGSYNEQFF.

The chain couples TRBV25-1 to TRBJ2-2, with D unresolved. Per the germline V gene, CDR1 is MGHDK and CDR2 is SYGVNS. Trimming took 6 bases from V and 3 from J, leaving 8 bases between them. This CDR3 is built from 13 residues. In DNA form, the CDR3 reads TGTGCCAGCAGAAATCAGGACACCGGGGAGCTGTTTTTT. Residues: CASRNQDTGELFF.

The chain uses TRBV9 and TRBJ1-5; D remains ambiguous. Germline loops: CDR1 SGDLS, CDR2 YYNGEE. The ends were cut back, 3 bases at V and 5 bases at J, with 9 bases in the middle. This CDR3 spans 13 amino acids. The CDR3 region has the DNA TGTGCCAGCAGCGGGGCAGAAGATCAGCCCCAGCATTTT. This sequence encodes CASSGAEDQPQHF.

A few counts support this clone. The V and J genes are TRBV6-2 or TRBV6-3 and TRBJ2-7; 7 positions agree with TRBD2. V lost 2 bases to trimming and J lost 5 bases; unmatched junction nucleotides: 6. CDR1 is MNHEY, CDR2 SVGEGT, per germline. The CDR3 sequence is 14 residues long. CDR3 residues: CASSYGGRGDEQYF. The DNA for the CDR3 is TGTGCCAGCAGTTACGGCGGGAGAGGCGACGAGCAGTACTTC.

CDR3 nucleotides: TGTGCCAGCACCTGGGGAGGAGTCAGGGCATACAATGAGCAGTTCTTC. Translating it yields CASTWGGVRAYNEQFF. The rearrangement joins TRBV7-9 to TRBJ2-1, with a weak D call TRBD2 (6 bases). This CDR3 comprises 16 residues. CDR1 and CDR2 from the germline V gene are SEHNR and FQNEAQ (reference sequence). Trimming removed 7 bases at V and 4 bases at J, with 20 bases between.